This passage covers 31 T cell receptor beta chains from one sample sequenced in a study of regulatory T cells in long-lasting Graves disease. Time point denoted: persistent/refractory GD, antithyroid drugs over 5 years with positive TRAb. Researchers made the TCR library from RNA that was extracted from PBMCs. CDR3 regions were amplified by Arm-PCR using iRepertoire HTBI primers to build TCR beta libraries. TCRdb reanalysed the multiplex PCR reads using MiXCR and keeps one entry per CDR3 protein. The table lists 500,000 to 800,000 distinct CDR3 sequences, approximately 31% of them singletons. The specimen comprised peripheral blood mononuclear cells (PBMCs), sampled when the disease was refractory, from a patient treated with antithyroid drugs. The receptors shown here come from a female donor with Graves disease.

The genes are TRBV6-1 and TRBJ1-2, with D maybe TRBD1 (5 bases). The CDR3 extends over 15 amino acids. CDR1 and CDR2 from the germline V gene are MNHNS and SASEGT. V was shortened by 6 bases and J by 1 base, with 15 bases between the two germline ends. The CDR3 spells CASRPGTGFNYGYTF. The CDR3 DNA reads TGTGCCAGCAGACCCGGCACAGGATTTAACTATGGCTACACCTTC.

V gene TRBV5-1 combines with J gene TRBJ1-6, with TRBD1 as a possible D gene (6 bases). Germline V gene data show CDR1 as SGHRS and CDR2 as YFSETQ. With 0 bases removed from V and 6 bases from J, the gap between germline ends came to 13 bases. The CDR3 is 16 amino acids. The CDR3 reads CASSLAGGQLNSPLHF. Written as DNA, the CDR3 is TGCGCCAGCAGCTTGGCCGGGGGACAACTTAATTCACCCCTCCACTTT. Based on the CDR3 plus reference TRBV5-1 and TRBJ1-6, the full variable domain is KAGVTQTPRYLIKTRGQQVTLSCSPISGHRSVSWYQQTPGQGLQFLFEYFSETQRNKGNFPGRFSGRQFSNSRSEMNVSTLELGDSALYLCASSLAGGQLNSPLHFGNGTRLTVT.

This clonotype has ten or more counts. The V gene is TRBV12-3 or TRBV12-4, the J gene TRBJ2-7; D is unresolved. This CDR3 contains 13 residues. V was trimmed by 3 bases and J by 2 bases, leaving 8 bases between them. In nucleotides, the CDR3 is TGTGCCAGCAGTTTCGGCCGAACCTACGAGCAGTACTTC. Residues: CASSFGRTYEQYF.

V and J are TRBV19 and TRBJ2-2; the D gene could be TRBD1 or TRBD2 (7 bases each). Germline-derived CDR1 and CDR2 are LNHDA and SQIVND (reference sequence). Trimming removed 7 bases at V and 2 bases at J, with 17 bases between. The CDR3 is 16 residues long. CDR3 in amino acids: CASTTGGTENTGELFF. The CDR3 bases are TGTGCCAGTACCACCGGGGGGACAGAAAACACCGGGGAGCTGTTTTTT.

This clonotype was counted ten times or more. The junction differs from germline at one of its ends, possibly a read error. This chain uses TRBV5-1 with TRBJ1-2; 10 nucleotides line up with TRBD1. This CDR3 spans 14 amino acids. CDR1 is SGHRS and CDR2 is YFSETQ in the germline V gene. CDR3 in amino acids: CASSLTGGNYGYTF. The CDR3 region has the DNA TGTGCCAGCAGTTTGACAGGGGGCAACTATGGCTACACCTTC.

The rearrangement uses TRBV14 and TRBJ1-4, with a tentative D call TRBD1 (5 bases). V lost 1 base to trimming and J lost 8 bases, with 14 bases between them. The CDR3 spans 15 residues. Germline CDR1 and CDR2: SGHDN and FVKESK. CDR3 amino acids: CASSQVGRLGEKLFF. The CDR3 DNA is TGTGCCAGCAGCCAAGTGGGACGTCTGGGGGAAAAACTGTTTTTT.

V usage is TRBV5-1 and J usage is TRBJ1-4; D unclear. The V and J ends lost 2 bases and 3 bases respectively, with 8 bases between them. The CDR3 runs to 14 residues. CDR1 and CDR2 from the germline V gene are SGHRS and YFSETQ. In DNA form, the CDR3 reads TGCGCCAGCAGCTTACTTGGAGCTAATGAAAAACTGTTTTTT. Its protein product is CASSLLGANEKLFF.

The V gene is TRBV7-3, the J gene TRBJ1-3, with D unresolved. There are 16 residues in the CDR3. Deletions cut 5 bases from V and 0 bases from J, with 14 bases between. CDR1 is SGHTA, CDR2 FQGTGA, per germline. The CDR3 protein is CASSEVPPRSGNTIYF. CDR3 bases: TGTGCCAGCAGCGAGGTCCCACCTCGCTCTGGAAACACCATATATTTT.

A few counts support this clonotype. The chain links TRBV13 to TRBJ1-1; D unresolved. This CDR3 region has 14 residues. Trimming removed 5 bases at V and 2 bases at J, with 12 bases between. The germline V gene has CDR1 PRHDT and CDR2 FYEKMQ (reference sequence). The DNA for the CDR3 is TGTGCCAGCAGCCGAGAGGCTCTCAACACTGAAGCTTTCTTT. Translated: CASSREALNTEAFF.

This clonotype appeared many times. One junction end does not reproduce the germline sequence, and a read error may be involved. V gene TRBV6-1 combines with J gene TRBJ1-4, with 7 bases matching TRBD1. The germline CDR1 and CDR2 sequences are MNHNS and SASEGT. This CDR3 spans 13 amino acids. DNA for the CDR3: TGTGCCAGCGGACGACAGGGAACCGGGACAGTAGTTTTT. Its protein is CASGRQGTGTVVF.

A remark on this clonotype: This may stem from a read error, because a much larger clone lies one nucleotide away. The V gene is TRBV2, the J gene TRBJ2-7; D tentatively fits TRBD1 or TRBD2 (5 bases each). This CDR3 is built from 14 residues. Germline-derived CDR1 and CDR2 are SNHLY and FYNNEI. Trimming left V 7 bases short and J 0 bases short, with 13 bases between. CDR3 protein: CASKMAGSSYEQYF. The CDR3 DNA reads TGTGCCAGCAAAATGGCAGGGAGCTCCTACGAGCAGTACTTC. The whole variable domain, remainder taken from reference TRBV2 and TRBJ2-7, is EPEVTQTPSHQVTQMGQEVILRCVPISNHLYFYWYRQILGQKVEFLVSFYNNEISEKSEIFDDQFSVERPDGSNFTLKIRSTKLEDSAMYFCASKMAGSSYEQYFGPGTRLTVT.

The chain uses TRBV6-1 and TRBJ2-7, with D uncertain. Germline V gene data show CDR1 as MNHNS and CDR2 as SASEGT. The CDR3 runs 17 residues. V was clipped by 4 bases and J by 0 bases, with 19 bases between them. The CDR3 DNA sequence: TGTGCCAGCAGTGTTCATTCCGGGTTTCTCAACTCCTACGAGCAGTACTTC. Translation: CASSVHSGFLNSYEQYF.

The gene calls are TRBV27 and TRBJ2-3; either TRBD1 or TRBD2 may supply D (5 bases each). This CDR3 has 15 residues. Trimming cost V 7 bases and J 10 bases, with 24 bases left between them. Per the germline V gene, CDR1 is MNHEY and CDR2 is SMNVEV (reference sequence). The CDR3 loop is CASNPTPGPRIPQYF. In nucleotides, the CDR3 is TGTGCCAGCAATCCGACCCCGGGACCGCGCATACCGCAGTATTTT.

The chain couples TRBV30 to TRBJ2-7; D might be TRBD1 (5 bases). This CDR3 has 15 residues. The V gene's germline CDR1 is GTSNPN and CDR2 SVGIG (reference sequence). V lost 0 bases, J lost 0 bases, and 12 bases lay in between. CDR3 sequence reads: CAWSVRSGRSYEQYF. The CDR3 DNA is TGTGCCTGGAGTGTACGGTCAGGGCGCTCCTACGAGCAGTACTTC. The full variable domain, in which reference TRBV30 and TRBJ2-7 provide the parts outside the CDR3, is SQTIHQWPATLVQPVGSPLSLECTVEGTSNPNLYWYRQAAGRGLQLLFYSVGIGQISSEVPQNLSASRPQDRQFILSSKKLLLSDSGFYLCAWSVRSGRSYEQYFGPGTRLTVT.

This clonotype was picked up a small number of times. The chain is built from TRBV20-1 and TRBJ2-2; TRBD2 aligns across 9 bases. The CDR3 runs 15 residues. V gave up 5 bases and J gave up 6 bases; unmatched junction bases: 10. CDR1 is DFQATT, CDR2 SNEGSKA, per germline (reference sequence). As DNA, the CDR3 is TGCAGTGCTTCGCCGGGACTAGCTCTACCCGGGGAGCTGTTTTTT. Translated, it gives CSASPGLALPGELFF.

The chain links TRBV28 to TRBJ2-3; the D is unclear. V lost 5 bases to trimming and J lost 4 bases, with 10 bases between them. CDR1 is MDHEN and CDR2 is SYDVKM in the germline V gene. This CDR3 has 13 residues. The CDR3 region has the DNA TGTGCCAGCAGTCCCGGTCGCGCAGATACGCAGTATTTT. It translates to CASSPGRADTQYF.

This clonotype was seen more than once but under ten times. V and J are TRBV7-2 and TRBJ1-1; D is perhaps TRBD1 (6 bases). Looked up from germline, CDR1 is SGHTA and CDR2 is FQGNSA. There are 15 residues in the CDR3. Trimming removed 2 bases from V and 4 bases from J, with 14 bases in between. CDR3 coding DNA: TGTGCCAGCAGCTTATCACAGGGTCCGGGCACTGAAGCTTTCTTT. Residues: CASSLSQGPGTEAFF.

This chain connects TRBV19 to TRBJ1-1, with a weak D call TRBD1 (5 bases). CDR1 is LNHDA and CDR2 is SQIVND in the germline V gene (reference sequence). Trimming cost V 9 bases and J 4 bases, with 12 bases left between them. The CDR3 loop spans 12 amino acids. The DNA for the CDR3 is TGTGCCAGCAGGGTGATCGGCACTGAAGCTTTCTTT. Translated: CASRVIGTEAFF.

The J gene is TRBJ1-5, the V gene TRBV28; TRBD1 agrees at 8 bases. Germline trimming cut 6 bases from V and 2 bases from J; bases unmatched to any gene: 21. The CDR3 contains 20 residues. Germline V CDR1 and CDR2: MDHEN, SYDVKM. This CDR3 is CASSRPVDRVGSWGNQPQHF. As DNA, the CDR3 is TGTGCCAGCAGCCGCCCGGTGGACAGGGTCGGCTCCTGGGGCAATCAGCCCCAGCATTTT.

The chain joins TRBV6-2 or TRBV6-3 to TRBJ1-5; D unresolved. The germline V gene encodes CDR1 MNHEY and CDR2 SVGEGT. The V and J ends lost 6 bases and 1 base respectively, with 10 bases between them. The CDR3 has 14 amino acids. CDR3: CASRESGSNQPQHF. The CDR3 region has the DNA TGTGCCAGCAGGGAGAGTGGGAGCAATCAGCCCCAGCATTTT.

The rearrangement joins TRBV7-9 to TRBJ2-7, with D possibly TRBD1 on 6 matching bases. V was trimmed by 8 bases and J by 4 bases, leaving 15 bases between them. CDR3 length: 13 amino acids. Per the germline V gene, CDR1 is SEHNR and CDR2 is FQNEAQ (reference sequence). CDR3 protein: CASSMGANYEQYF. CDR3 in DNA: TGTGCCAGCTCCATGGGGGCGAATTACGAGCAGTACTTC.

The J gene is TRBJ2-7, the V gene TRBV27; D unresolved. This CDR3 spans 13 amino acids. CDR1 is MNHEY and CDR2 is SMNVEV in the germline V gene (reference sequence). CDR3 sequence: CTRRSAYSYEQYF. CDR3 DNA sequence: TGTACCCGCCGGTCGGCCTATTCCTACGAGCAGTACTTC.

The chain has TRBV7-9 and TRBJ1-2, with no clear D. CDR1 is SEHNR, CDR2 FQNEAQ, per germline (reference sequence). With 0 bases removed from V and 7 bases from J, the gap between germline ends came to 12 bases. The CDR3 totals 14 residues. The DNA of the CDR3 is TGTGCCAGCAGCTTAGCGCCCGGGCTTTCTGGCTACACCTTC. This gives the protein CASSLAPGLSGYTF. The full variable domain, its missing parts supplied by reference TRBV7-9 and TRBJ1-2, is DTGVSQNPRHKITKRGQNVTFRCDPISEHNRLYWYRQTLGQGPEFLTYFQNEAQLEKSRLLSDRFSAERPKGSFSTLEIQRTEQGDSAMYLCASSLAPGLSGYTFGSGTRLTVV.

This clonotype was observed many times. V gene TRBV18 combines with J gene TRBJ2-5, with D unresolved. CDR3 length: 13 residues. The germline V and J ends were trimmed by 3 bases and 2 bases, with 7 bases remaining between them. Germline assignment: CDR1 KGHSH and CDR2 LQKENI. CDR3 bases: TGTGCCAGCTCACCCCGTCAGCAAGAGACCCAGTACTTC. Its protein product is CASSPRQQETQYF.

This clonotype was counted between two and nine times. V and J are TRBV27 and TRBJ2-7; TRBD2 aligns across 11 bases. Germline CDR1 reads MNHEY; CDR2 reads SMNVEV (reference sequence). V trimming: 5 bases; J trimming: 2 bases; junction bases outside the gene matches: 5. This CDR3 comprises 15 residues. The CDR3 bases are TGTGCCAGCAGTCCGGGACTAGCGGACACCTACGAGCAGTACTTC. Residues: CASSPGLADTYEQYF.

This sequence joins TRBV18 and TRBJ1-2; TRBD1 is a possible D gene (6 bases). Germline lookup yields CDR1 KGHSH and CDR2 LQKENI. CDR3 length: 16 residues. Trimming shortened V by 5 bases and J by 1 base, and 17 bases separated the two germline ends. The DNA of the CDR3 is TGTGCCAGCTCAACCAAAAGACAGGATCTTAACTATGGCTACACCTTC. This codes for CASSTKRQDLNYGYTF. Drawing the rest from reference TRBV18 and TRBJ1-2, the complete variable domain is NAGVMQNPRHLVRRRGQEARLRCSPMKGHSHVYWYRQLPEEGLKFMVYLQKENIIDESGMPKERFSAEFPKEGPSILRIQQVVRGDSAAYFCASSTKRQDLNYGYTFGSGTRLTVV.

This clonotype has at least ten counts. The rearrangement uses TRBV28 and TRBJ1-2; perhaps TRBD1 as D (6 bases). V dropped 5 bases and J dropped 2 bases, with 15 bases sitting between them. CDR1 is MDHEN, CDR2 SYDVKM, per germline. CDR3 length: 15 residues. CDR3 DNA sequence: TGTGCCAGCAGTAGGGGGGGGCTTCGAAACTATGGCTACACCTTC. Its translation: CASSRGGLRNYGYTF.

The gene calls are TRBV6-1 and TRBJ2-7; 12 nucleotides line up with TRBD1. Trimming cost V 6 bases and J 5 bases; bases outside gene matches: 8. The CDR3 runs to 15 residues. In germline, CDR1 is MNHNS, CDR2 SASEGT. The CDR3 region has the DNA TGTGCCAGCAGAATTCCCGGGACAGGGGGCGACGAGCAGTACTTC. This translates into CASRIPGTGGDEQYF.

The chain has TRBV29-1 and TRBJ1-4, with 11 bases fitting TRBD1. Germline loops: CDR1 SQVTM, CDR2 ANQGSEA. Losses at the gene ends were 4 bases for V and 10 bases for J; bases not matched to a gene: 11. CDR3 size: 15 residues. The CDR3 loop reads CSVGTGGAQARKLFF. DNA of the CDR3: TGCAGCGTTGGGACAGGGGGCGCCCAGGCGAGAAAACTGTTTTTT.

The chain joins TRBV6-5 to TRBJ2-2, with 11 bases identical to TRBD2. V gave up 0 bases and J gave up 8 bases; unmatched junction bases: 2. The V gene's germline CDR1 is MNHEY and CDR2 SVGAGI. This CDR3 spans 15 amino acids. This CDR3 is CASSYSTSGKGELFF. CDR3 DNA: TGTGCCAGCAGTTACTCGACTAGCGGGAAAGGGGAGCTGTTTTTT.

The chain couples TRBV6-1 to TRBJ1-1; D unclear. Deletions cut 7 bases from V and 6 bases from J, with 15 bases between. The CDR3 consists of 13 residues. Germline V gene data show CDR1 as MNHNS and CDR2 as SASEGT. The CDR3 here is CASNDQPEAEAFF. The CDR3 DNA sequence: TGTGCCAGCAATGATCAACCGGAGGCTGAAGCTTTCTTT.